The 32 T cell receptor beta chains presented below share a single source sample, sequenced in a study of patients and donors after allogeneic stem cell transplantation. One entry per CDR3 protein, called by TCRdb with MiXCR from the RT-PCR reads. The sample carries around 240,000 distinct CDR3 sequences, 13% to 15% recorded once. The sample consisted of blood, either unsorted or a sorted T cell fraction (not recorded which). All receptors come from a human donor who was either an allogeneic HSCT recipient or a stem cell or donor lymphocyte infusion donor (not recorded which). It is not recorded whose cells these are; they may come from a transplant donor.

In this sample, this clonotype turned up many times. The chain combines TRBV20-1 with TRBJ2-5; D unclear. Trimming stripped 3 bases from V and 5 bases from J, with 13 bases between. There are 13 residues in the CDR3. Germline CDR1 and CDR2: DFQATT and SNEGSKA (reference sequence). The CDR3 region is CSARGNVFETQYF. CDR3 nucleotide sequence: TGCAGTGCTAGGGGTAACGTTTTTGAGACCCAGTACTTC.

V usage is TRBV18 and J usage is TRBJ2-2; D is unresolved. Germline V gene data show CDR1 as KGHSH and CDR2 as LQKENI. V lost 3 bases, J lost 4 bases, and 15 bases lay in between. CDR3 length: 16 amino acids. The CDR3 reads CASSPRLDGSTGELFF. In DNA form, the CDR3 reads TGTGCCAGCTCACCTCGCTTGGACGGCTCCACCGGGGAGCTGTTTTTT.

This clonotype was seen repeatedly, ten times or more. V and J are TRBV5-1 and TRBJ2-2; the D call may be TRBD1 or TRBD2 (6 bases each). Trimming took off 4 bases at V and 4 bases at J, with 17 bases between the two ends. In germline, CDR1 is SGHRS, CDR2 YFSETQ. The CDR3 spans 16 residues. CDR3 sequence: CASSGLGGVGTGELFF. CDR3 nucleotide sequence: TGCGCCAGCAGCGGCCTGGGGGGCGTAGGCACCGGGGAGCTGTTTTTT.

This clonotype was seen a handful of times. The chain couples TRBV10-3 to TRBJ2-2; 8 bases align to TRBD2. J lost 2 bases, V lost 6 bases, and 5 bases had no gene match. Germline assignment: CDR1 ENHRY and CDR2 SYGVKD. This CDR3 contains 15 residues. CDR3 loop: CAIRGSGGNTGELFF. The CDR3 DNA follows: TGTGCCATCAGGGGCAGCGGGGGTAACACCGGGGAGCTGTTTTTT.

The rearrangement uses TRBV5-5 and TRBJ1-2; perhaps TRBD1 as D (5 bases). Germline V gene data show CDR1 as SGHKS and CDR2 as YYEKEE (reference sequence). Trimming pared 0 bases from V and 4 bases from J, leaving 7 bases between. The length of the CDR3 is 13 residues. The CDR3 region is CASSLGGGYGYTF. Written as DNA, the CDR3 is TGTGCCAGCAGCTTGGGGGGCGGCTATGGCTACACCTTC.

V and J are TRBV4-2 and TRBJ2-3, with 9 positions matching TRBD2. This CDR3 spans 16 amino acids. CDR1 and CDR2 (germline): LGHNA, YNFKEQ. Unmatched junction bases numbered 9, after V lost 0 bases and J lost 8 bases. The CDR3 reads CASSQEERGAAVTQYF. The CDR3 bases are TGTGCCAGCAGCCAAGAAGAGCGGGGGGCGGCGGTTACGCAGTATTTT.

This clonotype came up many times. The chain joins TRBV5-1 to TRBJ2-7; TRBD2 matches 10 bases. The CDR3 consists of 15 residues. V shed 2 bases, J shed 4 bases, and the junction held 6 bases outside the gene matches. Germline CDR1 is SGHRS and CDR2 is YFSETQ. The CDR3 coding sequence is TGCGCCAGCAGCTTAGCGGGAGGGCCTCTATACGAGCAGTACTTC. This gives the protein CASSLAGGPLYEQYF. Together with reference TRBV5-1 and TRBJ2-7, the CDR3 gives the full variable domain: KAGVTQTPRYLIKTRGQQVTLSCSPISGHRSVSWYQQTPGQGLQFLFEYFSETQRNKGNFPGRFSGRQFSNSRSEMNVSTLELGDSALYLCASSLAGGPLYEQYFGPGTRLTVT.

The chain couples TRBV2 to TRBJ2-1; D gene uncertain. The V end was cut by 6 bases, the J end by 7 bases, with 16 bases between. CDR3 length: 14 residues. Germline CDR1 reads SNHLY; CDR2 reads FYNNEI. The CDR3 region has the DNA TGTGCCAGCAGGTTCGATGTGGGCGCGAATGAGCAGTTCTTC. Translated: CASRFDVGANEQFF.

This chain connects TRBV7-2 to TRBJ2-1, with 9 bases lining up with TRBD2. The germline V gene has CDR1 SGHTA and CDR2 FQGNSA. This CDR3 is 15 amino acids long. The junction had 11 bases not matched to a gene; V was cut back by 7 bases and J by 7 bases. CDR3 DNA sequence: TGTGCCAGCAATCGTGGCGGGAGGGCCGATAATGAGCAGTTCTTC. Residues: CASNRGGRADNEQFF.

The rearrangement links TRBV6-1 to TRBJ1-2; 8 bases map to TRBD1. This CDR3 is built from 16 residues. The V gene's germline CDR1 is MNHNS and CDR2 SASEGT. Trimming cost V 6 bases and J 0 bases; bases outside gene matches: 9. CDR3 residues: CASRIQGAVSNYGYTF. The CDR3 bases are TGTGCCAGCAGGATTCAGGGGGCGGTATCTAACTATGGCTACACCTTC.

V and J are TRBV6-1 and TRBJ1-6, with 11 bases fitting TRBD1. V shed 8 bases, J shed 9 bases, and the junction held 12 bases outside the gene matches. Germline V CDR1 and CDR2: MNHNS, SASEGT. This CDR3 region has 16 residues. CDR3 in amino acids: CASGPGTGGLGSPLHF. The DNA for the CDR3 is TGTGCCAGCGGACCCGGGACAGGGGGTTTGGGTTCACCCCTCCACTTT.

This clonotype was found many times. This chain connects TRBV29-1 to TRBJ1-3; D perhaps matches TRBD1 (5 bases). CDR3 size: 14 residues. V was pared by 3 bases and J by 4 bases, with 13 bases between. CDR1 and CDR2 from the germline V gene are SQVTM and ANQGSEA. CDR3 loop: CSVDGSGQGNTIYF. The CDR3 DNA follows: TGCAGCGTTGATGGTTCAGGACAAGGAAACACCATATATTTT.

This clonotype was observed at least ten times. The chain couples TRBV2 to TRBJ2-5, with 7 bases matching TRBD2. The trim removed 4 bases at V and 7 bases at J, leaving 0 bases unmatched. From germline, CDR1 is SNHLY and CDR2 FYNNEI. The CDR3 consists of 11 residues. The CDR3 region is CASSGGGTQYF. The CDR3 DNA reads TGTGCCAGCAGTGGGGGGGGGACCCAGTACTTC.

This clonotype was counted only a few times. The chain couples TRBV12-3 or TRBV12-4 to TRBJ1-2, with TRBD1 as a possible D gene (6 bases). Trimming took 6 bases from V and 8 from J, leaving 13 bases between them. The CDR3 sequence is 12 residues long. The CDR3 DNA is TGTGCCAGCAGAGGGGGGGGGGACGGCTACACCTTC. Its protein is CASRGGGDGYTF.

This clonotype showed up just a few times. CDR3 region: CASSWGGDAGYGYTF. CDR3 DNA: TGTGCCAGCAGCTGGGGGGGAGATGCCGGGTATGGCTACACCTTC. The chain couples TRBV7-9 to TRBJ1-2; tentative D call: TRBD1 (5 bases). The ends were cut back, 4 bases at V and 5 bases at J, with 17 bases in the middle. The germline V gene encodes CDR1 SEHNR and CDR2 FQNEAQ (reference sequence). CDR3 length equals 15 residues.

This clonotype was counted ten times or more. The genes are TRBV5-5 and TRBJ2-7; no clear D gene. The germline V gene encodes CDR1 SGHKS and CDR2 YYEKEE (reference sequence). The CDR3 length is 14 residues. V lost 1 base, J lost 7 bases, and 15 bases lay in between. CDR3 coding DNA: TGTGCCAGCAGCTTGCCCCCCGGCTCCCGTGAGCAGTACTTC. As protein: CASSLPPGSREQYF.

In its sample, this clonotype was seen a few times. This sequence joins TRBV6-1 and TRBJ2-3; 7 nucleotides match TRBD2. The length of the CDR3 is 13 residues. The V gene end was trimmed by 3 bases and the J gene end by 7 bases; junction bases not matched to a gene: 4. The germline V gene encodes CDR1 MNHNS and CDR2 SASEGT. The CDR3 region is CASSDAGEYTQYF. The CDR3 DNA is TGTGCCAGCAGTGACGCGGGAGAGTATACGCAGTATTTT.

J is TRBJ2-2 and V is TRBV7-2, with D tentatively TRBD2 (6 bases). V lost 5 bases and J lost 9, with 22 bases in between. This CDR3 has 16 amino acids. The germline gives CDR1 SGHTA, CDR2 FQGNSA. CDR3 residues: CASSPPRRSGFRELFF. CDR3 in DNA: TGTGCCAGCAGCCCCCCGCGGAGAAGCGGGTTCAGGGAGCTGTTTTTT. Full variable domain (remainder filled in from reference TRBV7-2 and TRBJ2-2): GAGVSQSPSNKVTEKGKDVELRCDPISGHTALYWYRQSLGQGLEFLIYFQGNSAPDKSGLPSDRFSAERTGGSVSTLTIQRTQQEDSAVYLCASSPPRRSGFRELFFGEGSRLTVL.

This clonotype turned up a few times. This rearrangement joins TRBV20-1 to TRBJ1-2, with 9 bases fitting TRBD1. This CDR3 contains 14 residues. Germline V gives CDR1 DFQATT, CDR2 SNEGSKA (reference sequence). Germline trimming cut 5 bases from V and 3 bases from J; bases unmatched to any gene: 7. CDR3 coding DNA: TGCAGTGCTCCCGTAACAGGGGGCGACTATGGCTACACCTTC. The encoded protein is CSAPVTGGDYGYTF.

This clonotype was detected ten times or more. V is TRBV5-6 and J is TRBJ2-1; D perhaps matches TRBD2 (6 bases). V shed 5 bases and J shed 2 bases, with 11 bases lying between them. The germline gives CDR1 SGHDT, CDR2 YYEEEE. This CDR3 contains 14 residues. The CDR3 nucleotides are TGTGCCAGCAGGGAGGGAGGTGCCTACAATGAGCAGTTCTTC. Translating it yields CASREGGAYNEQFF. Full variable domain (rest looked up from reference TRBV5-6 and TRBJ2-1): DAGVTQSPTHLIKTRGQQVTLRCSPKSGHDTVSWYQQALGQGPQFIFQYYEEEERQRGNFPDRFSGHQFPNYSSELNVNALLLGDSALYLCASREGGAYNEQFFGPGTRLTVL.

This clonotype was counted ten times or more. This chain joins TRBV7-6 and TRBJ2-1; 9 bases are shared with TRBD2. The CDR3 length is 16 residues. Germline assignment: CDR1 SGHVS and CDR2 FNYEAQ. V lost 3 bases to trimming and J lost 9 bases; unmatched junction nucleotides: 12. CDR3 residues: CASSFGREGRASEQFF. For the CDR3, the DNA is TGTGCCAGCAGCTTTGGGCGGGAGGGACGGGCCAGTGAGCAGTTCTTC.

This clonotype showed up just a few times. V is TRBV3-1 and J is TRBJ2-3; the D is unclear. The CDR3 is 15 amino acids. Germline values: CDR1 LGHDT, CDR2 YNNKEL (reference sequence). Trimming took off 0 bases at V and 4 bases at J, with 11 bases between the two ends. Here the CDR3 DNA reads TGTGCCAGCAGCCAAGATCCTGGTATCCCAGATACGCAGTATTTT. Its protein is CASSQDPGIPDTQYF.

V and J are TRBV20-1 and TRBJ2-1, with D perhaps given as TRBD1 or TRBD2 (5 bases each). The CDR3 sequence is 12 residues long. V lost 4 bases to trimming and J lost 10 bases, with 14 bases between them. Germline CDR1 is DFQATT and CDR2 is SNEGSKA (reference sequence). The CDR3, as DNA: TGCAGTGCTACCCTTACGGGGCGAGAGCAGTTCTTC. Translated, it gives CSATLTGREQFF.

This clonotype was detected a few times. The J gene is TRBJ1-5, the V gene TRBV11-2; D may be TRBD1 (6 bases). CDR1 is SGHAT, CDR2 FQNNGV, per germline. This CDR3 is 14 amino acids long. The ends were cut back, 3 bases at V and 12 bases at J, with 18 bases in the middle. The DNA for the CDR3 is TGTGCCAGCAGCTTTCAGCCCAGGCAGGGGCACCAGCATTTT. It encodes CASSFQPRQGHQHF.

This clonotype was seen a handful of times. The CDR3 bases are TGTGCCAGCAGCTCGACAGCTAGCACAGATACGCAGTATTTT. Translated: CASSSTASTDTQYF. The genes are TRBV7-2 and TRBJ2-3, with D possibly matching TRBD1 (5 bases). Per the germline V gene, CDR1 is SGHTA and CDR2 is FQGNSA. The V and J ends lost 4 bases and 0 bases respectively, with 8 bases between them. The CDR3 has 14 residues.

Notes on this clonotype: A much larger clone is a single base away; this may be a read error. The genes are TRBV25-1 and TRBJ1-1, with D maybe TRBD1 (5 bases). This CDR3 region has 13 residues. Germline V gives CDR1 MGHDK, CDR2 SYGVNS. Trimming removed 7 bases at V and 7 bases at J, with 16 bases between. CDR3 amino acids: CASTRSRGGEAFF. The CDR3, as DNA: TGTGCCAGCACAAGATCACGGGGCGGTGAAGCTTTCTTT.

This clonotype showed up just a few times. The chain links TRBV6-1 to TRBJ2-1; 12 positions agree with TRBD2. Trimming cost V 4 bases and J 9 bases; bases outside gene matches: 16. Per the germline V gene, CDR1 is MNHNS and CDR2 is SASEGT. There are 18 residues in the CDR3. CDR3 bases: TGTGCCAGCAGTGGAAGCGCTAGCGGGGGGGGTCGTTTTAGTGAGCAGTTCTTC. Encoded protein: CASSGSASGGGRFSEQFF.

This sequence joins TRBV20-1 and TRBJ1-2, with TRBD1 matching over 9 bases. The CDR3 has 14 amino acids. Losses at the gene ends were 6 bases for V and 4 bases for J; bases not matched to a gene: 9. Germline assignment: CDR1 DFQATT and CDR2 SNEGSKA (reference sequence). CDR3 nucleotide sequence: TGCAGTGCCACACCGGGACAGGGAGTCTATGGCTACACCTTC. Its protein product is CSATPGQGVYGYTF.

A few counts support this clonotype. The rearrangement joins TRBV28 to TRBJ1-5, with TRBD1 as a possible D gene (5 bases). CDR1 MDHEN and CDR2 SYDVKM come from the germline V gene. Deletions cut 2 bases from V and 3 bases from J, with 17 bases between. The CDR3 has 17 amino acids. The CDR3 DNA follows: TGTGCCAGCAGTTTACCCTCCGGGGGAGTGGCCAATCAGCCCCAGCATTTT. Encoded protein: CASSLPSGGVANQPQHF.

J is TRBJ1-2 and V is TRBV3-1; 10 nucleotides line up with TRBD1. Germline values: CDR1 LGHDT, CDR2 YNNKEL (reference sequence). This CDR3 is 15 amino acids long. J was trimmed by 4 bases and V by 5 bases; bases with no gene match: 7. CDR3 amino acids: CASSISGQGSYGYTF. CDR3 coding DNA: TGTGCCAGCAGCATATCGGGACAGGGGTCCTATGGCTACACCTTC.

J is TRBJ2-3 and V is TRBV29-1; D is possibly TRBD2 (6 bases). Germline-derived CDR1 and CDR2 are SQVTM and ANQGSEA. The CDR3 spans 12 residues. V was shortened by 2 bases and J by 5 bases, with 8 bases between the two germline ends. This CDR3 is CSVEPGVDTQYF. The CDR3 DNA reads TGCAGCGTTGAACCGGGAGTAGATACGCAGTATTTT.

This clonotype was recorded a few times. This chain links TRBV6-2 or TRBV6-3 with TRBJ1-1, with 10 bases aligning to TRBD1. CDR1 is MNHEY and CDR2 is SVGEGT in the germline V gene. The J segment lost 1 base and the V segment lost 5 bases, leaving 16 bases of the junction unmatched. The CDR3 totals 19 residues. The CDR3 sequence: CASSPPRQGAMGSNTEAFF. DNA for the CDR3: TGTGCCAGCAGTCCGCCACGACAGGGGGCGATGGGCTCGAACACTGAAGCTTTCTTT.